These T cell receptor beta chains were read from a single sample in a study of blood T cell repertoires in COVID-19. Clones were sequenced by immunoSEQ multiplex PCR, and TCRdb holds only the in-frame ones, with some missing. The table lists about 260,000 clones, around 87% of them singletons, with approximately 1.4% in the top ten. Sequenced input: peripheral blood. These receptors were obtained from a middle-aged woman who had recovered from COVID-19. The CDR3 runs from the conserved cysteine through the conserved F or W. A D gene is named only where the DNA matches it firmly. The size field is filled for only some rows; it gives once, few, many or a size class.

V gene,J gene,D gene,clone size,CDR3 protein,CDR3 DNA
TRBV13,TRBJ2-2,TRBD1,.,CASSTLTGSDTGELFF,TGTGCCAGCAGTACCCTGACAGGGTCGGACACCGGGGAGCTGTTTTTT
TRBV28,TRBJ1-1,.,.,CATQFRNTEAFF,TGTGCCACCCAGTTTCGGAACACTGAAGCTTTCTTT
TRBV5-1,TRBJ1-3,.,once,CASSLDRRASGNTIYF,TGCGCCAGCAGCTTGGACAGAAGAGCCTCTGGAAACACCATATATTTT
TRBV7-9,TRBJ2-2,TRBD1,.,CASSLVGDRGYTGELFF,TGTGCCAGCAGCTTAGTCGGCGACAGGGGTTACACCGGGGAGCTGTTTTTT
TRBV9,TRBJ2-5,.,.,CASSVSGAQETQYF,TGTGCCAGCAGCGTAAGTGGGGCGCAAGAGACCCAGTACTTC
TRBV3-1/TRBV3-2,TRBJ1-2,TRBD1,.,CASSYRTGGLTF,TGTGCCAGCAGCTACAGGACAGGGGGTCTTACCTTC
TRBV14,TRBJ1-1,.,.,CARSQVGGGRGTEAFF,TGTGCCCGCAGCCAAGTTGGGGGGGGGAGAGGCACTGAAGCTTTCTTT
TRBV9,TRBJ2-2,.,.,CASSVGASNTGELFF,TGTGCCAGCAGCGTGGGGGCCTCGAACACCGGGGAGCTGTTTTTT
TRBV7-3,TRBJ1-1,TRBD1,.,CASSRGQGGEAFF,TGTGCCAGCAGCAGAGGACAGGGCGGCGAAGCTTTCTTT
TRBV10-1,TRBJ2-3,TRBD1,.,CASTPGGRADTQYF,TGCGCCAGCACCCCAGGGGGCAGGGCAGATACGCAGTATTTT
TRBV24-1,TRBJ1-2,TRBD1,.,CATSDSRQGVYGYTF,TGTGCCACCAGTGATTCCCGACAGGGGGTTTATGGCTACACCTTC
TRBV27,TRBJ2-1,.,.,CASTLNPGPSYNEQFF,TGTGCCAGCACCCTTAATCCAGGGCCCTCTTACAATGAGCAGTTCTTC
TRBV5-1,TRBJ1-4,TRBD1,.,CASSYSGTGGEKLFF,TGCGCCAGCAGCTATTCCGGGACAGGGGGTGAAAAACTGTTTTTT
TRBV6-5,TRBJ1-2,.,once,CASSQLGGREGYTF,TGTGCCAGCAGCCAACTCGGGGGGCGCGAAGGCTACACCTTC
TRBV18,TRBJ2-7,.,once,CASSHPRGEQYF,TGTGCCAGCTCTCACCCCAGGGGCGAGCAGTACTTC
TRBV10-3,TRBJ2-5,.,.,CAISETTGDQETQYF,TGTGCCATCAGTGAGACGACAGGCGACCAAGAGACCCAGTACTTC
TRBV10-3,TRBJ1-2,TRBD1,.,CAISAVGRTGPSYTF,TGTGCCATCAGTGCGGTCGGTCGGACAGGTCCCTCCTACACCTTC
TRBV27,TRBJ2-3,.,.,CAVLAGGAPAGDTQYF,TGTGCCGTCCTGGCGGGCGGGGCACCCGCCGGAGATACGCAGTATTTT
TRBV7-8,TRBJ1-1,TRBD1,once,CASSLLRTGGLNTEAFF,TGTGCCAGCAGCTTACTGAGGACAGGGGGCTTGAACACTGAAGCTTTCTTT
TRBV30,TRBJ1-4,TRBD1,.,CAWSVDRGGFEEKLFF,TGTGCCTGGAGTGTTGACAGGGGGGGGTTCGAGGAAAAACTGTTTTTT
TRBV6-5,TRBJ1-1,TRBD1,.,CASTERGRGRTEAFF,TGTGCCAGCACCGAAAGGGGTAGGGGGCGTACTGAAGCTTTCTTT
TRBV4-3,TRBJ2-5,.,.,CASSQAPQETQYF,TGCGCCAGCAGCCAAGCCCCTCAAGAGACCCAGTACTTC
TRBV6-2/TRBV6-3,TRBJ2-5,TRBD2,.,CASSRIRTSGVWETQYF,TGTGCCAGCAGCCGAATACGGACTAGCGGGGTTTGGGAGACCCAGTACTTC
TRBV11-2,TRBJ2-7,.,.,CASSFRAPYEQYF,TGTGCCAGCAGCTTTCGAGCGCCCTACGAGCAGTACTTC
TRBV10-3,TRBJ2-7,TRBD1,.,CAIRIGGPSEQYF,TGTGCCATCAGGATAGGGGGCCCAAGCGAGCAGTACTTC
TRBV2,TRBJ2-1,TRBD2,once,CASRRLAGAVSYNEQFF,TGTGCCAGCAGGCGACTAGCGGGGGCCGTCTCCTACAATGAGCAGTTCTTC
TRBV2,TRBJ1-3,.,.,CASRTQGGHTIYF,TGTGCCAGCAGGACCCAAGGGGGTCACACCATATATTTT
TRBV30,TRBJ2-1,TRBD1,.,CAWSRLDRRNNEQFF,TGTGCCTGGAGCAGGCTGGACAGGAGAAACAATGAGCAGTTCTTC
TRBV6-6,TRBJ2-7,TRBD1,.,CASNLGGINEQYF,TGTGCCAGCAACCTAGGGGGCATCAACGAGCAGTACTTC
TRBV7-7,TRBJ2-3,.,.,CASSLNSFTDTQYF,TGTGCCAGCAGCTTAAACAGTTTCACAGATACGCAGTATTTT
TRBV28,TRBJ1-1,.,.,CASSLSGREAFF,TGTGCCAGCAGTTTATCGGGTAGGGAAGCTTTCTTT
TRBV29-1,TRBJ1-1,.,.,CSARTDGDTEAFF,TGCAGCGCAAGGACAGACGGGGACACTGAAGCTTTCTTT
TRBV11-2,TRBJ2-2,.,many,CASSLTSTASNTGELFF,TGTGCCAGCAGCTTAACGTCCACAGCCTCGAACACCGGGGAGCTGTTTTTT
TRBV7-2,TRBJ1-2,TRBD1,once,CASSLGRRDSLYGYTF,TGTGCCAGCAGCTTAGGTCGGAGGGACAGTCTTTATGGCTACACCTTC
TRBV7-7,TRBJ2-5,TRBD1,.,CASSPSGPQGAQYF,TGTGCCAGCAGCCCCTCGGGACCCCAGGGGGCCCAGTACTTC
TRBV7-2,TRBJ1-5,.,.,CASSLRMGAMPQHF,TGTGCCAGCAGCCTAAGGATGGGGGCTATGCCCCAGCATTTT
TRBV11-3,TRBJ2-1,.,.,CASSLGPPGAYNEQFF,TGTGCCAGCAGCTTGGGCCCCCCCGGGGCCTACAATGAGCAGTTCTTC
TRBV7-9,TRBJ2-2,.,.,CASSLGIDYRNTGELFF,TGTGCCAGCAGCTTGGGGATTGACTATCGGAACACCGGGGAGCTGTTTTTT
TRBV5-1,TRBJ2-2,.,.,CASSLGLAVTGELFF,TGCGCCAGCAGCTTGGGGCTCGCGGTTACCGGGGAGCTGTTTTTT
TRBV6-1,TRBJ1-2,TRBD1,.,CASSERDRTASRGYTF,TGTGCCAGCAGTGAGCGGGACAGGACGGCCTCCCGAGGCTACACCTTC
TRBV5-1,TRBJ1-2,.,.,CASRLRTDYGYTF,TGCGCCAGCAGGTTAAGGACAGACTATGGCTACACCTTC
TRBV2,TRBJ1-3,.,.,CASSDRGRSGNTIYF,TGTGCCAGCAGTGATCGTGGGAGGTCTGGAAACACCATATATTTT
TRBV6-5,TRBJ2-2,TRBD1,few,CASSYQGTVGELFF,TGTGCCAGCAGTTACCAGGGGACAGTCGGGGAGCTGTTTTTT
TRBV7-9,TRBJ2-1,TRBD2,once,CASGGGRNNEQFF,TGTGCCAGCGGCGGCGGGAGAAACAATGAGCAGTTCTTC
TRBV3-1/TRBV3-2,TRBJ2-5,TRBD2,.,CASSPWTSGETQYF,TGTGCCAGCAGCCCCTGGACTAGCGGGGAGACCCAGTACTTC